This T cell receptor beta chain was profiled in a study of blood T cell repertoires in COVID-19 (dated by TCRdb to 2020 to 2022). Study-wide context: The collaborator samples originated in the United States, Italy and Spain and spanned the acute and convalescent phases of COVID-19. The material from the prospective study consisted of cDNA or gDNA derived from T cells, B-cell-depleted T cells, or PBMCs. Subjects who had been exposed to COVID-19, were actively infected with it, or had recovered from it provided the deeply sampled blood TCRbeta repertoires that made up the dataset. A freely available public database, intended as a resource for researchers studying the immune response to SARS-CoV-2, is where the repertoires were released. Samples were obtained from the ongoing ImmuneRACE study (first 160 participants) and from 950 to 1,500 subjects provided by 6 global collaborators. A de-identified subject ID, COVID-19 status, age in years and sex were almost always included in the sample metadata. Where HLA class I and class II types were available, the types were taken from metadata supplied by the sample provider, not from assay-based typing. The investigation overall reported the following: The amount of clinical and demographic metadata varied by source and participant and was provided uncurated.

Concerning this clone: This clone's antigen is unknown. Within one base of it there is no much larger clone, and no base qualities were kept.

The immunoSEQ Assay, a bias-controlled multiplex PCR, was used to amplify TCRbeta CDR3 regions from genomic DNA. The authors processed their data as follows. The number of nucleated cells in each sample was estimated by amplification of reference gene primers within the assay. To quantify the absolute abundance of each unique TCRbeta CDR3 rearrangement, sequence reads were collapsed and filtered. For each sample, productive Simpson clonality was calculated as the square root of Simpson's diversity index across productive rearrangements. As stored in TCRdb, this immuneACCESS dataset retains in-frame rearrangements with V and J assigned. A fraction of the clones does not appear; measured against another copy, unresolved V genes explain less than half of the discrepancy, and the remainder lacks a known reason. The DNA gave D and trimming, while V, J and clone size come from that table. In all, the sample holds around 94,000 clones, and approximately 80% of those were seen once. The leading ten clones occupy under 20% of the sample.

Each collaborating institution followed its own protocols to collect whole blood in K2EDTA tubes. For TCRbeta analysis, collaborators shipped samples as frozen whole blood, isolated PBMCs, or DNA extracted from either of those sample types. The sequencing sample was made of peripheral blood. This receptor was taken from a human donor in a cohort sampled during active COVID-19.

The CDR3: CASSRDITYNSPLHF. The sequenced DNA is TGTGCCAGCAGCAGAGACATCACCTATAATTCACCCCTCCACTTT. The rearrangement combines TRBV21-1 with TRBJ1-6; whether TRBD1, the table's D call, matches the DNA was not checked. TRBV21-1 counts as a pseudogene. The CDR3 covers 15 residues, taking in both the cysteine and the phenylalanine. Just the 45-base CDR3 DNA is kept, in frame starting at base 1.